This T cell receptor beta chain was identified during a study of blood T cell repertoires in COVID-19. In the study overall: COVID-19 samples, acute and convalescent, were from the United States, Italy and Spain. Sample material is recorded as cDNA or gDNA derived from T cells, B-cell-depleted T cells, or PBMCs.

The table lists this clone with a count of one. Original data processing: Reference gene primer amplification gave nucleated cell count estimates. Sequencing used immunoSEQ multiplex PCR; TCRdb keeps in-frame clones, though not all of them. That table furnishes V, J and clone size, whereas the DNA furnished D and trimming. The sample holds about 220,000 clones, approximately 80% seen once. Germline V gene sequence: CDR1 SGHNT, CDR2 YYREEE (reference sequence). V trimming: 1 base; J trimming: 0 bases; junction bases outside the gene matches: 9. The CDR3 runs to 18 residues. This rearrangement joins TRBV5-4 to TRBJ1-3, with TRBD1 matching over 8 bases. The TCR was taken from a woman aged 55-70 years who had recovered from COVID-19. Sequenced sample: peripheral blood. CDR3 in amino acids: CASSLRDRRDFSGNTIYF. The CDR3, as DNA: TGTGCCAGCAGCTTGCGGGACAGGAGGGACTTCTCTGGAAACACCATATATTTT.